The 4 T cell receptor beta chains below come from one sample, sequenced in a study of glioma-infiltrating T cells after dendritic cell vaccination. The assay was immunoSEQ multiplex PCR, and TCRdb's table has in-frame clones only and misses some. The sample yields 99,000 or so clones, about 85% seen once. The sample's time point: after dendritic cell vaccination, including at tumor progression/relapse. Sequencing was performed on blood, taken after dendritic cell vaccination. These receptors all come from a human donor with glioblastoma.

There are a few counts of this clone. CDR3 DNA sequence: TGCAGTGCTTCCCAAAGGGAGGGGCAGTTCTTC. The encoded protein is CSASQREGQFF. This chain links TRBV20-1 with TRBJ2-1, with 7 bases that match TRBD2. This CDR3 has 11 residues. Germline V gene lookup returns CDR1 DFQATT and CDR2 SNEGSKA (reference sequence). V was clipped by 5 bases and J by 12 bases; unmatched bases: 7.

The rearrangement uses TRBV9 and TRBJ2-3, with a tentative D call TRBD2 (6 bases). The CDR3 consists of 15 residues. Germline lookup yields CDR1 SGDLS and CDR2 YYNGEE. Trimming shortened V by 0 bases and J by 4 bases, and 12 bases separated the two germline ends. For the CDR3, the DNA is TGTGCCAGCAGCGTAGGGGCTAGCGTTGCAGATACGCAGTATTTT. It codes for CASSVGASVADTQYF.

The genes are TRBV11-2 and TRBJ1-1; TRBD1 is a possible D gene (5 bases). Trimming took 1 base from V and 5 from J, leaving 11 bases between them. The CDR3 loop spans 14 amino acids. Germline V lookup: CDR1 SGHAT, CDR2 FQNNGV. This chain's CDR3 is CASSLASRATEAFF. As DNA, the CDR3 is TGTGCCAGCAGCTTAGCATCCAGGGCAACTGAAGCTTTCTTT. The full variable domain, its missing parts supplied by reference TRBV11-2 and TRBJ1-1, is EAGVAQSPRYKIIEKRQSVAFWCNPISGHATLYWYQQILGQGPKLLIQFQNNGVVDDSQLPKDRFSAERLKGVDSTLKIQPAKLEDSAVYLCASSLASRATEAFFGQGTRLTVV.

V gene TRBV15 combines with J gene TRBJ1-3; unclear D gene. V was cut by 0 bases and J by 8 bases, with 11 bases left in between. The CDR3 loop spans 14 amino acids. Looked up from germline, CDR1 is LNHNV and CDR2 is YYDKDF (reference sequence). Here the CDR3 reads CATSRDQMAHTIYF. CDR3 DNA: TGTGCCACCAGCAGAGATCAGATGGCCCACACCATATATTTT.